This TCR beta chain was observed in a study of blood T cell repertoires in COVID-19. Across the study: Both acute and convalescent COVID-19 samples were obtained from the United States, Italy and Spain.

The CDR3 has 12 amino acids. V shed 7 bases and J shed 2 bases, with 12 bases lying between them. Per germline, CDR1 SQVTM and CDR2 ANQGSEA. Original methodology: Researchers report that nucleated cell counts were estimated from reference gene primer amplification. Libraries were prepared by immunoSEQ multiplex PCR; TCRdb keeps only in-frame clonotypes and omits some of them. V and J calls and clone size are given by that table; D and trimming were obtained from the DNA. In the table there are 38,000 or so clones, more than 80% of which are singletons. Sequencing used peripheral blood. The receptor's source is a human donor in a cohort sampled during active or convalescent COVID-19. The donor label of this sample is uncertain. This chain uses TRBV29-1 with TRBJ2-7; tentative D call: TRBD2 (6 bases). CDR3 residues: CSAGLPTYEQYF. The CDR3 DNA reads TGCAGCGCGGGACTTCCTACCTACGAGCAGTACTTC.